This entry is about one TCR beta chain. What it binds is not known. TCRdb re-called the RT-PCR reads with MiXCR, one entry per CDR3 protein. The profile shows 650,000 to 700,000 distinct CDR3 sequences, less than 20% of them singletons. The sample belongs to a study of response to subunit inactivated influenza vaccine. Study-level points and caveats: Authors suggested each seasonal influenza vaccination recruits few new T cells.

V dropped 10 bases and J dropped 0; count of bases not matched to a gene: 6. CDR3 size: 16 residues. From germline, CDR1 is SGHVS and CDR2 FNYEAQ. The input for sequencing was PBMCs from blood, taken 11 to 12 days after vaccination. The rearrangement uses TRBV7-6 and TRBJ2-2; the match to TRBD2 covers 12 bases. This clonotype originated in a man over 45 who received an inactivated influenza vaccine. CDR3 region: CAIPLAGGTNTGELFF. The CDR3 nucleotides are TGTGCCATCCCTCTAGCGGGAGGGACGAACACCGGGGAGCTGTTTTTT.